This record looks at one TCR beta chain sequence and its context. The PCR made use of 60 Vbeta and 13 Jbeta primers. Study processing details: Later analysis identified some 80 million unique TCR beta chains, roughly 11 million shared. Clones were sequenced by immunoSEQ multiplex PCR, and TCRdb holds only the in-frame ones, with some missing. V and J calls and clone size are as listed in that table; D and trimming were resolved from the DNA. Altogether roughly 100,000 clones are present, around 86% being singletons, with the ten largest covering around 3.6%. This sample was taken from a study of cytomegalovirus exposure and HLA in healthy donors. CDR1 is SNHLY, CDR2 FYNNEI, per germline. The germline V and J ends were trimmed by 6 bases and 2 bases, with 14 bases remaining between them. This CDR3 region has 14 residues.

Material for sequencing was PBMCs. The receptor comes from a female donor in good health and CMV-seropositive. The genes are TRBV2 and TRBJ2-7; tentatively, D is TRBD1 (6 bases). The CDR3, as DNA: TGTGCCAGCAGGGAACAGGGCCCCACCTACGAGCAGTACTTC. As protein: CASREQGPTYEQYF.